The 23 T cell receptor beta chains below come from one sample, sequenced in a study of Graves' ophthalmopathy and Graves' hyperthyroidism. TCR beta CDR3 amplification used RNA transcripts. First-round RT-PCR relied on HTBI primers, and a second-round multiplex PCR came next. TCRdb re-derived calls from the multiplex PCR reads in MiXCR, one entry per CDR3 protein. The table records some 150,000 distinct CDR3 sequences, just under 40% of them present only once. Input material: peripheral blood. The origin of the receptors is a man younger than 45 with Graves' ophthalmopathy.

This clonotype has ten or more counts. The rearrangement links TRBV28 to TRBJ1-6; D possibly corresponds to TRBD1 (5 bases). This CDR3 has 19 residues. Germline V gives CDR1 MDHEN, CDR2 SYDVKM. Trimming took 1 base from V and 0 from J, leaving 16 bases between them. The CDR3, as DNA: TGTGCCAGCAGTTTATCACGGACACCAACTAGCTCCTATAATTCACCCCTCCACTTT. Its protein product is CASSLSRTPTSSYNSPLHF.

The chain is built from TRBV11-2 and TRBJ2-7; weak D call: TRBD1 (6 bases). The germline V and J ends were trimmed by 1 base and 4 bases, with 20 bases remaining between them. The CDR3 extends over 17 amino acids. CDR1 is SGHAT, CDR2 FQNNGV, per germline. The chain's CDR3 is CASSLVRWDTWGYEQYF. The CDR3 DNA sequence: TGTGCCAGCAGCTTAGTTAGGTGGGACACCTGGGGGTACGAGCAGTACTTC.

This chain joins TRBV19 and TRBJ2-2; unclear D gene. Germline V gene sequence: CDR1 LNHDA, CDR2 SQIVND (reference sequence). V lost 3 bases and J 2 bases, leaving 7 bases between the germline ends. CDR3 length: 14 residues. The CDR3 bases are TGTGCCAGTAGTATCGGGCGAAACACCGGGGAGCTGTTTTTT. Translation gives CASSIGRNTGELFF.

The chain is built from TRBV6-2 or TRBV6-3 and TRBJ1-2; tentative D call: TRBD1 (6 bases). Germline CDR1 MNHEY, CDR2 SVGEGT. Trimming left V 0 bases short and J 3 bases short, with 14 bases between. This CDR3 is built from 16 residues. This CDR3 reads CASSYSSPGADYGYTF. The CDR3 DNA reads as TGTGCCAGCAGTTACTCGTCCCCAGGGGCAGACTATGGCTACACCTTC.

This clonotype has ten or more counts. The CDR3: CSARRDRPPYEQYF. The DNA of the CDR3 is TGCAGTGCTAGGCGGGACAGGCCCCCCTACGAGCAGTACTTC. This rearrangement joins TRBV20-1 to TRBJ2-7, with TRBD1 identical over 8 bases. The CDR3 totals 14 residues. The V gene end was trimmed by 3 bases and the J gene end by 2 bases; junction bases not matched to a gene: 6. Germline CDR1 is DFQATT and CDR2 is SNEGSKA (reference sequence).

The rearrangement links TRBV6-2 or TRBV6-3 to TRBJ1-5; D gene ambiguous. Germline CDR1 MNHEY, CDR2 SVGEGT. The CDR3 loop spans 14 amino acids. V lost 6 bases to trimming and J lost 3 bases, with 12 bases between them. The CDR3 DNA is TGTGCCAGCAGAAGTTCGGTGCTCAATCAGCCCCAGCATTTT. Its translation: CASRSSVLNQPQHF.

The sample holds many counts of this clonotype. The chain is built from TRBV7-2 and TRBJ2-7, with D possibly matching TRBD2 (5 bases). Germline V gene data show CDR1 as SGHTA and CDR2 as FQGNSA. The length of the CDR3 is 13 residues. The V end lost 2 bases, the J end lost 4 bases, and 9 bases lay between the germline ends. CDR3 residues: CASSLRGSYEQYF. In DNA, the CDR3 is TGTGCCAGCAGCTTACGGGGATCGTACGAGCAGTACTTC.

The V gene is TRBV28, the J gene TRBJ1-5; D uncertain. Germline-derived CDR1 and CDR2 are MDHEN and SYDVKM. V shed 2 bases and J shed 5 bases, with 7 bases lying between them. The CDR3 is 13 amino acids. The CDR3 here is CASSLDGYQPQHF. The CDR3 DNA follows: TGTGCCAGCAGTTTAGACGGTTATCAGCCCCAGCATTTT.

The V gene is TRBV12-3 or TRBV12-4, the J gene TRBJ1-2; D uncertain. This CDR3 is built from 12 residues. V lost 5 bases and J lost 8, with 12 bases in between. The CDR3 loop is CASSGILVGYTF. The CDR3 DNA reads as TGTGCCAGCAGTGGGATTTTAGTAGGCTACACCTTC.

This clonotype occurred many times. The V call is TRBV5-6, the J call TRBJ2-4, with a possible D match to TRBD1 (6 bases). CDR3 length: 13 amino acids. CDR1 and CDR2 from the germline V gene are SGHDT and YYEEEE. Trimming removed 0 bases at V and 9 bases at J, with 10 bases between. The CDR3 reads CASSLARGSIQYF. In DNA, the CDR3 is TGTGCCAGCAGCTTGGCCAGGGGTTCCATTCAGTACTTC.

V usage is TRBV27 and J usage is TRBJ2-7; 8 bases map to TRBD2. Germline trimming cut 10 bases from V and 2 bases from J; bases unmatched to any gene: 16. Germline lookup yields CDR1 MNHEY and CDR2 SMNVEV (reference sequence). The CDR3 extends over 16 amino acids. In nucleotides, the CDR3 is TGTGCCACCCAGGAGACATCCAGCGGGAGTACCTACGAGCAGTACTTC. Translating it yields CATQETSSGSTYEQYF.

The table lists this clonotype with many counts. This chain links TRBV6-4 with TRBJ2-2; unclear D gene. Looked up from germline, CDR1 is MRHNA and CDR2 is SNTAGT. The V end was cut by 4 bases, the J end by 3 bases, with 9 bases between. The CDR3 consists of 14 residues. Here the CDR3 reads CASSARVDTGELFF. The DNA of the CDR3 is TGTGCCAGCAGTGCTAGGGTCGACACCGGGGAGCTGTTTTTT.

This clonotype was counted ten times or more. J is TRBJ2-7 and V is TRBV14, with D uncertain. V lost 1 base to trimming and J lost 7 bases, with 8 bases between them. The CDR3 runs to 12 residues. CDR1 and CDR2 (germline): SGHDN, FVKESK. The chain's CDR3 is CASSQVDGEQYF. CDR3 nucleotide sequence: TGTGCCAGCAGCCAAGTCGATGGGGAGCAGTACTTC. Full variable domain (missing parts from reference TRBV14 and TRBJ2-7): EAGVTQFPSHSVIEKGQTVTLRCDPISGHDNLYWYRRVMGKEIKFLLHFVKESKQDESGMPNNRFLAERTGGTYSTLKVQPAELEDSGVYFCASSQVDGEQYFGPGTRLTVT.

This clonotype was recorded many times. The chain employs TRBV6-1 and TRBJ2-4; 7 bases line up with TRBD1. The trim removed 6 bases at V and 2 bases at J, leaving 10 bases unmatched. This CDR3 comprises 16 residues. CDR1 MNHNS and CDR2 SASEGT come from the germline V gene. CDR3 in DNA: TGTGCCAGCAGAAAAGGACAGGCGTCCTCCAAAAACATTCAGTACTTC. Translating gives CASRKGQASSKNIQYF.

The chain carries TRBV12-3 or TRBV12-4 and TRBJ1-5, with 8 bases aligning to TRBD1. The CDR3 length is 13 residues. With V trimmed by 6 bases and J by 6 bases, 4 bases remained unmatched. CDR3 coding DNA: TGTGCCAGCAGCTGGACAGGGTTTCAGCCCCAGCATTTT. Translating it yields CASSWTGFQPQHF.

The V call is TRBV6-2 or TRBV6-3, the J call TRBJ2-2; possibly TRBD2 for D (7 bases). The length of the CDR3 is 16 residues. Trimming pared 2 bases from V and 5 bases from J, leaving 15 bases between. Germline values: CDR1 MNHEY, CDR2 SVGEGT. This CDR3 reads CASSYGGGVMTGELFF. DNA for the CDR3: TGTGCCAGCAGTTACGGGGGGGGCGTTATGACCGGGGAGCTGTTTTTT.

The V call is TRBV18, the J call TRBJ1-1, with a weak D call TRBD1 (6 bases). This CDR3 contains 13 residues. CDR1 KGHSH and CDR2 LQKENI come from the germline V gene. V lost 1 base to trimming and J lost 3 bases, with 6 bases between them. This chain's CDR3 is CASSPHRDTEAFF. The CDR3 nucleotides are TGTGCCAGCTCACCACACAGGGACACTGAAGCTTTCTTT. The whole variable domain, remainder taken from reference TRBV18 and TRBJ1-1, is NAGVMQNPRHLVRRRGQEARLRCSPMKGHSHVYWYRQLPEEGLKFMVYLQKENIIDESGMPKERFSAEFPKEGPSILRIQQVVRGDSAAYFCASSPHRDTEAFFGQGTRLTVV.

The rearrangement joins TRBV7-6 to TRBJ2-5; TRBD1 agrees at 9 bases. The CDR3 sequence is 18 residues long. CDR1 is SGHVS, CDR2 FNYEAQ, per germline. Losses at the gene ends were 2 bases for V and 9 bases for J; bases not matched to a gene: 19. CDR3 sequence (DNA): TGTGCCAGCAGCTTAAGAGACTCTAATACAGGGGGCGGCGTGGCCCAGTACTTC. This translates into CASSLRDSNTGGGVAQYF.

V usage is TRBV12-3 or TRBV12-4 and J usage is TRBJ2-7; tentatively, D is TRBD1 or TRBD2 (5 bases each). The CDR3 is made up of 15 amino acids. Trimming removed 7 bases at V and 3 bases at J, with 19 bases between. In DNA, the CDR3 is TGTGCCAGCACGTACCGGGACGCCCCAGGCTACGAGCAGTACTTC. This sequence encodes CASTYRDAPGYEQYF.

This clonotype has more than one count but fewer than ten. The chain is built from TRBV6-2 or TRBV6-3 and TRBJ2-7; D is unresolved. From germline, CDR1 is MNHEY and CDR2 SVGEGT. This CDR3 has 14 amino acids. Trimming took off 3 bases at V and 2 bases at J, with 11 bases between the two ends. CDR3: CASSYIRSPYEQYF. Here the CDR3 DNA reads TGTGCCAGCAGTTATATACGTTCCCCCTACGAGCAGTACTTC.

This clonotype was seen once. The chain links TRBV2 to TRBJ1-6; D is perhaps TRBD1 (5 bases). CDR3 length: 15 amino acids. V lost 8 bases, J lost 7 bases, and 18 bases lay in between. Germline assignment: CDR1 SNHLY and CDR2 FYNNEI. CDR3 bases: TGTGCCAGCGGAACGCCCCAGGGCTTGAATTCACCCCTCCACTTT. It codes for CASGTPQGLNSPLHF.

This chain joins TRBV28 and TRBJ2-7; D remains unclear. Trimming pared 3 bases from V and 2 bases from J, leaving 11 bases between. Germline V lookup: CDR1 MDHEN, CDR2 SYDVKM. The CDR3 covers 14 residues. CDR3 nucleotides: TGTGCCAGCAGTTTTTTCCCATCCCCCTACGAGCAGTACTTC. Its protein product is CASSFFPSPYEQYF.

The chain has TRBV29-1 and TRBJ2-5, with 8 bases lining up with TRBD2. V lost 4 bases to trimming and J lost 4 bases; unmatched junction nucleotides: 20. The CDR3 has 18 residues. The germline gives CDR1 SQVTM, CDR2 ANQGSEA. The CDR3 reads CSVVLKGVAGRPRETQYF. CDR3 nucleotide sequence: TGCAGCGTTGTCCTCAAAGGTGTAGCGGGACGCCCAAGAGAGACCCAGTACTTC. Complete variable domain (other parts from reference TRBV29-1 and TRBJ2-5): SAVISQKPSRDICQRGTSLTIQCQVDSQVTMMFWYRQQPGQSLTLIATANQGSEATYESGFVIDKFPISRPNLTFSTLTVSNMSPEDSSIYLCSVVLKGVAGRPRETQYFGPGTRLLVL.